These T cell receptor beta chains were read from a single sample in a study of blood T cell repertoires in COVID-19. TCRdb's table, derived via immunoSEQ multiplex PCR, lists solely in-frame clones and lacks some. The top ten hold 3.8% of the sample, which has over 85,000 clones, around 86% seen once. The material sequenced was peripheral blood. Source of these receptors: a man aged 55 to 70 with acute or convalescent COVID-19. Each CDR3 is given with its conserved first and last residue. D genes are given only for firm matches. Only some rows state a clone size, as once, few, many or a class for expanded clones.

j_call v_call d_call clone_size cdr3_aa cdr3_nt
TRBJ2-5 TRBV15 TRBD2 NA CATSRRSASGKETQYF TGTGCCACCAGCAGAAGGAGCGCTAGCGGAAAAGAGACCCAGTACTTC
TRBJ2-7 TRBV6-5 NA few CASKRGYLADEQYF TGTGCCAGCAAACGAGGATATTTGGCGGACGAGCAGTACTTC
TRBJ1-2 TRBV12-3/TRBV12-4 NA NA CASSRDYGYTF TGTGCCAGCAGTCGAGACTATGGCTACACCTTC
TRBJ2-3 TRBV25-1 NA NA CASSAAGTDTQYF TGTGCCAGCAGTGCAGCAGGGACAGATACGCAGTATTTT
TRBJ2-7 TRBV6-2/TRBV6-3 TRBD2 NA CASSYLAGGPYEQYF TGTGCCAGCAGTTACTTAGCGGGGGGGCCCTACGAGCAGTACTTC
TRBJ1-2 TRBV7-9 TRBD1 few CASSFEGAYGYTF TGTGCCAGCAGCTTTGAGGGGGCTTATGGCTACACCTTC
TRBJ2-7 TRBV5-1 TRBD2 NA CASSGGLAANANNEQYF TGCGCCAGCAGCGGGGGACTAGCGGCTAATGCTAACAACGAGCAGTACTTC
TRBJ2-7 TRBV7-2 TRBD1 once CASSLEWTGLYEQYF TGTGCCAGCAGCTTAGAGTGGACAGGGTTGTACGAGCAGTACTTC
TRBJ1-4 TRBV9 NA NA CASSEGGPQEEKLFF TGTGCCAGCAGCGAGGGGGGGCCCCAGGAAGAAAAACTGTTTTTT
TRBJ1-1 TRBV9 TRBD1 NA CASSPRQGAHTEAFF TGTGCCAGCAGCCCCCGACAGGGGGCGCATACTGAAGCTTTCTTT
TRBJ2-2 TRBV30 TRBD1 once CAWSQTGPGELFF TGTGCCTGGAGCCAGACAGGGCCCGGGGAGCTGTTTTTT
TRBJ1-1 TRBV7-9 TRBD1 NA CASSSQGARTEAFF TGTGCCAGCAGCTCACAGGGGGCGCGGACTGAAGCTTTCTTT
TRBJ2-5 TRBV7-3 TRBD2 NA CASSPGLAGVETQYF TGTGCCAGCAGCCCCGGACTAGCGGGGGTGGAGACCCAGTACTTC
TRBJ2-7 TRBV9 NA NA CASSVESLGQFSEQYF TGTGCCAGCAGCGTAGAGTCGCTCGGACAGTTCTCCGAGCAGTACTTC
TRBJ1-5 TRBV18 NA once CASSYRESNQPQHF TGTGCCAGCTCCTATCGCGAGAGCAATCAGCCCCAGCATTTT
TRBJ1-5 TRBV29-1 TRBD1 NA CSVLTGDRNQPQHF TGCAGCGTCCTTACAGGGGACCGCAATCAGCCCCAGCATTTT
TRBJ1-1 TRBV5-1 NA NA CASSPVQNTEAFF TGCGCCAGCAGTCCTGTACAGAACACTGAAGCTTTCTTT
TRBJ2-7 TRBV23-1 TRBD1 NA CASSQPGQGVYEQYF TGCGCCAGCAGTCAACCGGGACAGGGTGTATACGAGCAGTACTTC
TRBJ1-6 TRBV7-2 TRBD1 NA CASSLRQGRPDSPLHF TGTGCCAGCAGCTTACGACAGGGCAGGCCCGATTCACCCCTCCACTTT
TRBJ2-1 TRBV24-1 TRBD1 NA CATGTGSHNEQFF TGTGCCACCGGGACAGGGTCCCACAATGAGCAGTTCTTC
TRBJ2-7 TRBV19 NA NA CASSMRAGLLSYEQYF TGTGCCAGTAGTATGAGGGCCGGGCTTCTGTCCTACGAGCAGTACTTC
TRBJ2-1 TRBV6-2/TRBV6-3 NA NA CASSSSPPGSYNEQFF TGTGCCAGCAGTTCGTCTCCTCCGGGCTCCTACAATGAGCAGTTCTTC
TRBJ2-3 TRBV19 NA NA CASSIAGLPPTDTQYF TGTGCCAGTAGTATAGCAGGCCTACCTCCCACAGATACGCAGTATTTT
TRBJ2-5 TRBV11-2 TRBD1 NA CASSPGAGQGRRETQYF TGTGCCAGCAGCCCCGGGGCGGGACAGGGGCGTAGGGAGACCCAGTACTTC
TRBJ2-5 TRBV4-1 TRBD2 NA CASSLEASGSGETQYF TGCGCCAGCAGCCTTGAGGCTAGCGGGAGTGGGGAGACCCAGTACTTC
TRBJ1-6 TRBV5-4 NA NA CASSSRSYNSPLHF TGTGCCAGCAGCTCCAGGTCCTATAATTCACCCCTCCACTTT
TRBJ2-2 TRBV27 NA NA CASSDTDRRTGELFF TGTGCCAGCAGTGACACGGACAGAAGGACCGGGGAGCTGTTTTTT
TRBJ2-5 TRBV18 NA once CASSPQETQYF TGTGCCAGCTCACCTCAGGAGACCCAGTACTTC
TRBJ1-6 TRBV10-3 TRBD1 NA CAITRDRNSPLHF TGTGCCATAACAAGGGACAGAAATTCACCCCTCCACTTT
TRBJ1-1 TRBV5-1 TRBD1 NA CARSGAWDRGGTEAFF TGCGCCCGCAGCGGGGCCTGGGACAGGGGGGGCACTGAAGCTTTCTTT
TRBJ1-6 TRBV15 NA NA CATSRDLRTPLHF TGTGCCACCAGCAGAGATCTGAGAACACCCCTCCACTTT
TRBJ2-2 TRBV5-1 NA few CASSLDRRTGELFF TGCGCCAGCAGCTTGGACAGGCGCACCGGGGAGCTGTTTTTT
TRBJ1-2 TRBV11-2 NA NA CASSLSQGLRNGYTF TGTGCCAGCAGCTTATCTCAGGGCCTTAGAAATGGCTACACCTTC
TRBJ1-4 TRBV5-5 NA NA CASSSIAELGEKLFF TGTGCCAGCAGCTCTATCGCAGAACTAGGTGAAAAACTGTTTTTT
TRBJ2-7 TRBV7-8 TRBD2 NA CASSKLAGAIEQYF TGTGCCAGCAGCAAACTAGCGGGAGCGATCGAGCAGTACTTC
TRBJ1-5 TRBV15 NA NA CATSRFKGRNQPQHF TGTGCCACCAGCAGATTCAAGGGGCGCAATCAGCCCCAGCATTTT
TRBJ1-4 TRBV25-1 NA NA CASSDQAGDEKLFF TGTGCCAGCAGTGATCAGGCGGGGGATGAAAAACTGTTTTTT
TRBJ1-1 TRBV6-5 TRBD1 NA CASSRQGSDTEAFF TGTGCCAGCAGTAGACAGGGTTCGGACACTGAAGCTTTCTTT
TRBJ1-6 TRBV21-1 NA few CASNPGGAGYNSPLHF TGTGCCAGCAACCCAGGGGGCGCCGGCTATAATTCACCCCTCCACTTT